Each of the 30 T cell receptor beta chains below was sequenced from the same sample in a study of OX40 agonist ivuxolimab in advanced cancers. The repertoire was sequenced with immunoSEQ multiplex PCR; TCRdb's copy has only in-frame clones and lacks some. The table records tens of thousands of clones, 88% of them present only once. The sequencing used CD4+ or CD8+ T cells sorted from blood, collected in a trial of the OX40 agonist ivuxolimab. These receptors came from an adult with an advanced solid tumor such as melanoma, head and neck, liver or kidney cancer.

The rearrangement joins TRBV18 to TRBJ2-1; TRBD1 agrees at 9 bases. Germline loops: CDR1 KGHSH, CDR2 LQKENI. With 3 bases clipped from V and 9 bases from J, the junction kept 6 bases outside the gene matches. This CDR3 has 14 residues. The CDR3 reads CASSPGQGKGEQFF. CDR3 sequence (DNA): TGTGCCAGCTCACCGGGACAGGGAAAGGGTGAGCAGTTCTTC.

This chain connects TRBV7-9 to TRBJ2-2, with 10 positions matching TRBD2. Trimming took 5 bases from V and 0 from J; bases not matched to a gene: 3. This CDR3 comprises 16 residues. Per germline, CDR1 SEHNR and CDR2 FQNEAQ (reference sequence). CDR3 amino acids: CASSLLAGANTGELFF. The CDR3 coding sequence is TGTGCCAGCAGCCTCCTAGCGGGGGCGAACACCGGGGAGCTGTTTTTT.

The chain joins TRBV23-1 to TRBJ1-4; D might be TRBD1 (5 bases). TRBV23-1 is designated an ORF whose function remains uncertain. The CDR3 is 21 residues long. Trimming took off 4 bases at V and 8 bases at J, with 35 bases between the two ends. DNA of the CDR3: TGCGCCAGCAGTCGAGGTAAAAACCTCTGGGGCCGGGACGACTCCCAAGAAAAACTGTTTTTT. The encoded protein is CASSRGKNLWGRDDSQEKLFF.

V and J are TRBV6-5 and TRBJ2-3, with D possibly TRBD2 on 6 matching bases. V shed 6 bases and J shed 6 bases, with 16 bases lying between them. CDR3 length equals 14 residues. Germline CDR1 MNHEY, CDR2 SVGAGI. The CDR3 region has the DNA TGTGCCAGCAGGGATGTTGGTCGGGGGGATACGCAGTATTTT. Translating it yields CASRDVGRGDTQYF.

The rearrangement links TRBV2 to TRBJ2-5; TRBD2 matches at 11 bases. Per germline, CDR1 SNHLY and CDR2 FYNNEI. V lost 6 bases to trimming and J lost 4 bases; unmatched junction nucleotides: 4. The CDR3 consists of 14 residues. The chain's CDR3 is CASRLAGGLETQYF. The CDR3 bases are TGTGCCAGCAGATTAGCGGGGGGGTTAGAGACCCAGTACTTC.

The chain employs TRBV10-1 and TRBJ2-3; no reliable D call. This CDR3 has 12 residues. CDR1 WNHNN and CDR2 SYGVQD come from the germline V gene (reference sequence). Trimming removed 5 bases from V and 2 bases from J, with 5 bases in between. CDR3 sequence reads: CASSSSTDTQYF. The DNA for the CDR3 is TGCGCCAGCAGTTCGTCCACAGATACGCAGTATTTT.

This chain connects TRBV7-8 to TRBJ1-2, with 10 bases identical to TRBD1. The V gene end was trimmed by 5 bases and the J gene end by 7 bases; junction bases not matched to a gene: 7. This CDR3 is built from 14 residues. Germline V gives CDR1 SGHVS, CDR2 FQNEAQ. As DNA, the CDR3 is TGTGCCAGCAGCCCTCCCGGGACAGGGGTTGGCTACACCTTC. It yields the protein CASSPPGTGVGYTF. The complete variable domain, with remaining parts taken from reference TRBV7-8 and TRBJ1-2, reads GAGVSQSPRYKVAKRGQDVALRCDPISGHVSLFWYQQALGQGPEFLTYFQNEAQLDKSGLPSDRFFAERPEGSVSTLKIQRTQQEDSAVYLCASSPPGTGVGYTFGSGTRLTVV.

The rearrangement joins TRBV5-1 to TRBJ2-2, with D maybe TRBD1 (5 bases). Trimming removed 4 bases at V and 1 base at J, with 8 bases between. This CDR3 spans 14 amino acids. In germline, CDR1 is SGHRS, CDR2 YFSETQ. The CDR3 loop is CASSGTGNTGELFF. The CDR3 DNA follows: TGCGCCAGCAGCGGAACAGGGAACACCGGGGAGCTGTTTTTT.

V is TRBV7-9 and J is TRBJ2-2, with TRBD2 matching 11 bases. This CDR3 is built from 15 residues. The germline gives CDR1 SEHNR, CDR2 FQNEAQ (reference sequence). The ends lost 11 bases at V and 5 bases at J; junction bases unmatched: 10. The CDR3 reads CAPRTLAGVTGELFF. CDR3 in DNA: TGTGCCCCACGGACACTAGCGGGAGTTACCGGGGAGCTGTTTTTT.

The CDR3 DNA reads TGTGCCATCAGGGACAGTGACCACTACGAGCAGTACTTC. Translation gives CAIRDSDHYEQYF. The gene calls are TRBV10-3 and TRBJ2-7; D possibly corresponds to TRBD1 (6 bases). Germline CDR1 reads ENHRY; CDR2 reads SYGVKD. The CDR3 totals 13 residues. Trimming left V 6 bases short and J 3 bases short, with 12 bases between.

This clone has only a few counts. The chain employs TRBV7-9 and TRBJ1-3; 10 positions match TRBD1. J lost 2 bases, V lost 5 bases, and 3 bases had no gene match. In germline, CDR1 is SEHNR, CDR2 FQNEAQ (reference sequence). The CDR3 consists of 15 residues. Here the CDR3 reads CASSATGGTGNTIYF. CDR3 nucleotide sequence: TGTGCCAGCAGCGCGACAGGGGGCACTGGAAACACCATATATTTT.

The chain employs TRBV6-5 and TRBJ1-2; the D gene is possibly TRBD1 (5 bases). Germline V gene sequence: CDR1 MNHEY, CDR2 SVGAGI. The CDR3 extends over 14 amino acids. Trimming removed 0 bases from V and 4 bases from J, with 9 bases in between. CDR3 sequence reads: CASSYSRGTYGYTF. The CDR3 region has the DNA TGTGCCAGCAGTTACTCAAGGGGAACCTATGGCTACACCTTC.

CDR3 amino acids: CASSLTYEQYF. CDR3 in DNA: TGTGCCAGCAGCTTGACCTACGAGCAGTACTTC. The V call is TRBV11-3, the J call TRBJ2-7; D gene ambiguous. The germline gives CDR1 SGHNT, CDR2 YENEEA. V was cut by 3 bases and J by 2 bases, with 2 bases left in between. The CDR3 contains 11 residues.

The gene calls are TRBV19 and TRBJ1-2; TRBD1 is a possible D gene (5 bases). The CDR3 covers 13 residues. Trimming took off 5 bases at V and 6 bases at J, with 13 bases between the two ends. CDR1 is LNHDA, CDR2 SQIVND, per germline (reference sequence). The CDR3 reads CASSPVGVHGYTF. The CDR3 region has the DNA TGTGCCAGTAGTCCCGTGGGGGTCCATGGCTACACCTTC.

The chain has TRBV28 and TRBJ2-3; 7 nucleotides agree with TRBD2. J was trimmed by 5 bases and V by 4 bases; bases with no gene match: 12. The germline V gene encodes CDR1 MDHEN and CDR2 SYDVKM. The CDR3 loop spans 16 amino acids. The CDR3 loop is CASSSPYERGRDTQYF. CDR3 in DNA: TGTGCCAGCAGTTCACCCTACGAGCGGGGACGAGATACGCAGTATTTT.

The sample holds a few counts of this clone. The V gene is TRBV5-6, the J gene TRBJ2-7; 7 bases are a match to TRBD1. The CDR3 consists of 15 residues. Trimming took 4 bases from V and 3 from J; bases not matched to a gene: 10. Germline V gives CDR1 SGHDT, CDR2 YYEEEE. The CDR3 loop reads CASSLDRRKSYEQYF. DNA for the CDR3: TGTGCCAGCAGCCTGGACAGGAGGAAAAGCTACGAGCAGTACTTC.

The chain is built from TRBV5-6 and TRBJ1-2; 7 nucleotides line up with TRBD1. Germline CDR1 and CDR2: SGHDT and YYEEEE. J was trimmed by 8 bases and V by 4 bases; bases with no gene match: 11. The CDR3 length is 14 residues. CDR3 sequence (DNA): TGTGCCAGCAGCCCCCCGACAGGGACGGGGGGCTACACCTTC. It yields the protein CASSPPTGTGGYTF.

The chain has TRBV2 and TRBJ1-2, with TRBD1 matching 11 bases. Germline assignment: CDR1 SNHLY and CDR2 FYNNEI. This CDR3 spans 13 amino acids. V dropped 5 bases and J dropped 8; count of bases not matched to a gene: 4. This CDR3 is CASSTDRGQGYTF. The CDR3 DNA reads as TGTGCCAGCAGTACGGACAGGGGGCAGGGCTACACCTTC. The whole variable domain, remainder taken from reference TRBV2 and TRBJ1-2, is EPEVTQTPSHQVTQMGQEVILRCVPISNHLYFYWYRQILGQKVEFLVSFYNNEISEKSEIFDDQFSVERPDGSNFTLKIRSTKLEDSAMYFCASSTDRGQGYTFGSGTRLTVV.

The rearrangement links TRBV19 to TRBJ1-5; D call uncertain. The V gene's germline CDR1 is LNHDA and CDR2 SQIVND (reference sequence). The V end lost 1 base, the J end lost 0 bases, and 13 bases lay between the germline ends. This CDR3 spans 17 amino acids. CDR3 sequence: CASSIGPRSHSNQPQHF. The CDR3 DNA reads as TGTGCCAGTAGTATAGGACCCCGGTCACATAGCAATCAGCCCCAGCATTTT.

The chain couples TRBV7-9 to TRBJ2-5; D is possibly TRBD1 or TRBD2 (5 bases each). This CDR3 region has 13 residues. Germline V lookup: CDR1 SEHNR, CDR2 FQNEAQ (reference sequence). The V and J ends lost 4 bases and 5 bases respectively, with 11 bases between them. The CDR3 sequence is CASSSWGWETQYF. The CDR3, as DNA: TGTGCCAGCAGCTCGTGGGGGTGGGAGACCCAGTACTTC.

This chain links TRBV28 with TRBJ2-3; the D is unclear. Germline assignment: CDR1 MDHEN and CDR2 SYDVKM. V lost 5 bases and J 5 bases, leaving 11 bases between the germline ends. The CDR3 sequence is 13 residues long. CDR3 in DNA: TGTGCCAGCAGTACCCCTTCCAGAGATACGCAGTATTTT. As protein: CASSTPSRDTQYF.

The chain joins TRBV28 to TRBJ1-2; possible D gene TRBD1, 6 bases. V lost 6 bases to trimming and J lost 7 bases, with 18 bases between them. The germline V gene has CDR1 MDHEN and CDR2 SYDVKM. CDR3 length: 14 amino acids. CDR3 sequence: CASRDGGRASGYTF. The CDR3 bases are TGTGCCAGCAGGGACGGGGGCAGGGCGAGTGGCTACACCTTC.

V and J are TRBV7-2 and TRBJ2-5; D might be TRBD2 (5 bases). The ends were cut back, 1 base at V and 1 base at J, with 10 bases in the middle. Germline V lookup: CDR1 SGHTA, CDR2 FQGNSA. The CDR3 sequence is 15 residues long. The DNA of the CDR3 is TGTGCCAGCAGCTTAGACAGCCGGGGCCAAGAGACCCAGTACTTC. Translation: CASSLDSRGQETQYF.

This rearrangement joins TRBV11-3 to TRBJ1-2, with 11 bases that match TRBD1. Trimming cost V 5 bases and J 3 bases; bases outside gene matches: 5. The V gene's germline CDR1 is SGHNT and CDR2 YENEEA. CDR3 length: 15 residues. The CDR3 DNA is TGTGCCAGCAGCCATCCGGGACAGGGGGACTATGGCTACACCTTC. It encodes CASSHPGQGDYGYTF.

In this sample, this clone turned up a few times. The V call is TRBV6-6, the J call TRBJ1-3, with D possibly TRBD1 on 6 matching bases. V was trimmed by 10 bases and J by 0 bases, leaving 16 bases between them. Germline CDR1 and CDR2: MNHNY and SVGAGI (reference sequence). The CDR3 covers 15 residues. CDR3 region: CATWRGDISGNTIYF. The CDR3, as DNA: TGTGCCACCTGGAGGGGGGACATCTCTGGAAACACCATATATTTT.

This CDR3 reads CASSPPGGVQETQYF. The CDR3 region has the DNA TGTGCCAGCAGTCCCCCTGGGGGGGTACAAGAGACCCAGTACTTC. This sequence joins TRBV28 and TRBJ2-5; TRBD2 matches 7 bases. The ends lost 5 bases at V and 2 bases at J; junction bases unmatched: 8. The CDR3 has 15 amino acids. The germline V gene has CDR1 MDHEN and CDR2 SYDVKM.

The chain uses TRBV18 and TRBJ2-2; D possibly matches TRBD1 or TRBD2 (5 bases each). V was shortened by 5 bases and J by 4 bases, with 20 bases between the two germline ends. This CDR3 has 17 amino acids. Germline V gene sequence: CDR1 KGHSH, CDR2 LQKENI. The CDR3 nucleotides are TGTGCCAGCTCAGCCGCGAGAGGGGCAGGGAGCACCGGGGAGCTGTTTTTT. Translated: CASSAARGAGSTGELFF.

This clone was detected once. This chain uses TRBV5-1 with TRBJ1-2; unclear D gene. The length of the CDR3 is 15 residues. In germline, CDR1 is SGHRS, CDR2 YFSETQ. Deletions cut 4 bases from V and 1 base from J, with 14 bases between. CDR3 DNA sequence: TGCGCCAGCAGCCCGAACCCCATGATTAACTATGGCTACACCTTC. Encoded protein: CASSPNPMINYGYTF.

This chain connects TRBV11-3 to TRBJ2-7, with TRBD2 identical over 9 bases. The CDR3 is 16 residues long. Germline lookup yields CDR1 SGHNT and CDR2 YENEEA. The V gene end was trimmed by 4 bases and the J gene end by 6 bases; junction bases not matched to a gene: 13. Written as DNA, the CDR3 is TGTGCCAGCAGCTGGCCGGGACTAGCACGGCGTCCCGAGCAGTACTTC. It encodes CASSWPGLARRPEQYF. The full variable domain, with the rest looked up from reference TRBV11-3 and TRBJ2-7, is EAGVVQSPRYKIIEKKQPVAFWCNPISGHNTLYWYLQNLGQGPELLIRYENEEAVDDSQLPKDRFSAERLKGVDSTLKIQPAELGDSAVYLCASSWPGLARRPEQYFGPGTRLTVT.

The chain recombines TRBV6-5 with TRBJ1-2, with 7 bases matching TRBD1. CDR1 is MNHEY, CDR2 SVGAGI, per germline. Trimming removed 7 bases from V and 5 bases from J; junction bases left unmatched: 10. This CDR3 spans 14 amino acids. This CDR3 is CASTSLQGKYGYTF. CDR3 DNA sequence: TGTGCCAGCACCTCTCTACAGGGGAAATATGGCTACACCTTC.